Each of the 31 T cell receptor beta chains below was sequenced from the same sample in a study of blood T cell repertoires in COVID-19 (dated by TCRdb to about 2020). The protocol used for the library was the immunoSEQ multiplex PCR assay. In its TCRdb copy, this immuneACCESS table keeps in-frame sequences only and misses some clones. Where compared with another copy, unresolved V genes explain less than half of these, and the others have no known cause. Across this sample there are 90,000 to 140,000 clones, with 81% seen only once. The ten largest clones capture 8% to 10% of the sample. Sequencing was performed on peripheral blood. These TCRs come from an older woman with acute or convalescent COVID-19.

J is TRBJ1-2 and V is TRBV19, with TRBD1 as a possible D gene (6 bases). V was clipped by 6 bases and J by 6 bases, with 17 bases between them. The CDR3 covers 14 residues. Germline V gene lookup returns CDR1 LNHDA and CDR2 SQIVND (reference sequence). The CDR3 loop is CASSDRPVFHGYTF. In DNA, the CDR3 is TGTGCCAGTAGCGACAGGCCGGTTTTTCATGGCTACACCTTC.

The J gene is TRBJ1-2, the V gene TRBV5-6; D not resolved. This CDR3 contains 12 residues. The V and J ends lost 5 bases and 8 bases respectively, with 13 bases between them. Germline loops: CDR1 SGHDT, CDR2 YYEEEE. Here the CDR3 DNA reads TGTGCCAGCAGGTATAGGTCCGGGGGCTACACCTTC. Its translation is CASRYRSGGYTF.

The chain joins TRBV20-1 to TRBJ1-4; no clear D. The CDR3 extends over 17 amino acids. Germline lookup yields CDR1 DFQATT and CDR2 SNEGSKA (reference sequence). Trimming stripped 3 bases from V and 0 bases from J, with 17 bases between. CDR3 sequence: CSASTGYEDATNEKLFF. In DNA form, the CDR3 reads TGCAGTGCTAGTACGGGTTACGAGGATGCAACTAATGAAAAACTGTTTTTT.

This clone was observed at least ten times. The chain links TRBV27 to TRBJ2-1; D possibly corresponds to TRBD2 (6 bases). Germline lookup yields CDR1 MNHEY and CDR2 SMNVEV (reference sequence). Trimming took off 4 bases at V and 8 bases at J, with 15 bases between the two ends. This CDR3 comprises 14 residues. This CDR3 is CASSWRGPGDEQFF. CDR3 sequence (DNA): TGTGCCAGCAGTTGGCGGGGCCCGGGGGATGAGCAGTTCTTC.

The chain carries TRBV6-5 and TRBJ2-2; D perhaps matches TRBD1 (5 bases). Germline CDR1 reads MNHEY; CDR2 reads SVGAGI. The CDR3 length is 15 residues. V lost 2 bases to trimming and J lost 4 bases, with 11 bases between them. The CDR3 spells CASSYLGASTGELFF. For the CDR3, the DNA is TGTGCCAGCAGTTACCTAGGGGCGAGCACCGGGGAGCTGTTTTTT.

There are a few counts of this clone. V gene TRBV27 combines with J gene TRBJ1-6; no clear D. The CDR3 contains 15 residues. Looked up from germline, CDR1 is MNHEY and CDR2 is SMNVEV (reference sequence). V was pared by 5 bases and J by 0 bases, with 8 bases between. Here the CDR3 reads CASSGRSSYNSPLHF. As DNA, the CDR3 is TGTGCCAGCAGTGGTAGGAGCTCCTATAATTCACCCCTCCACTTT.

The chain couples TRBV6-2 or TRBV6-3 to TRBJ2-3, with 11 bases lining up with TRBD2. CDR1 MNHEY and CDR2 SVGEGT come from the germline V gene. V was clipped by 6 bases and J by 6 bases; unmatched bases: 5. The CDR3 is 14 residues long. In DNA, the CDR3 is TGTGCCAGCAGCACGGGACTAGCGGTTGATACGCAGTATTTT. Translation gives CASSTGLAVDTQYF.

This clone has only a few counts. The chain couples TRBV27 to TRBJ2-7, with 10 bases aligning to TRBD2. After removal of 6 bases from V and 5 bases from J, the junction contained 10 bases not matched to a gene. CDR3 length: 15 residues. Per germline, CDR1 MNHEY and CDR2 SMNVEV (reference sequence). The CDR3 nucleotides read TGTGCCAGCAGGCGAATGGGACTAGCGACGAACGAGCAGTACTTC. Its translation is CASRRMGLATNEQYF.

The gene calls are TRBV5-4 and TRBJ2-1, with TRBD2 identical over 14 bases. CDR1 and CDR2 from the germline V gene are SGHNT and YYREEE (reference sequence). CDR3 size: 15 residues. V was pared by 0 bases and J by 9 bases, with 2 bases of the junction left unmatched. CDR3 region: CASSLGLAGGTEQFF. Written as DNA, the CDR3 is TGTGCCAGCAGCTTGGGACTAGCGGGGGGGACTGAGCAGTTCTTC. Full variable domain (rest looked up from reference TRBV5-4 and TRBJ2-1): ETGVTQSPTHLIKTRGQQVTLRCSSQSGHNTVSWYQQALGQGPQFIFQYYREEENGRGNFPPRFSGLQFPNYSSELNVNALELDDSALYLCASSLGLAGGTEQFFGPGTRLTVL.

The rearrangement links TRBV15 to TRBJ1-1; D is perhaps TRBD1 (5 bases). Trimming cost V 4 bases and J 4 bases, with 16 bases left between them. The CDR3 sequence is 15 residues long. The germline V gene has CDR1 LNHNV and CDR2 YYDKDF (reference sequence). The CDR3 region has the DNA TGTGCCACCAGCAAGGTGTCAGGGTTGCTCACTGAAGCTTTCTTT. This encodes CATSKVSGLLTEAFF.

A note on this clone: This sample also contains other DNA sequences that code for the same CDR3. This chain links TRBV19 with TRBJ2-7; 9 bases are shared with TRBD1. With V trimmed by 6 bases and J by 1 base, 4 bases remained unmatched. CDR3 length: 14 amino acids. From germline, CDR1 is LNHDA and CDR2 SQIVND (reference sequence). This CDR3 reads CASSVQGASYEQYF. In DNA form, the CDR3 reads TGTGCCAGTAGCGTACAGGGGGCTTCCTACGAGCAGTACTTC.

This clone was found a few times. The CDR3: CASSQVLGGRNYEQYF. The CDR3 bases are TGCGCCAGCAGCCAAGTTTTGGGGGGGAGGAACTACGAGCAGTACTTC. The chain is built from TRBV4-3 and TRBJ2-7; 7 bases line up with TRBD2. The CDR3 runs 16 residues. J lost 3 bases, V lost 1 base, and 9 bases had no gene match. From germline, CDR1 is LGHNA and CDR2 YSLEER.

This clone was seen only a few times. The chain recombines TRBV4-1 with TRBJ1-3; 7 bases are a match to TRBD1. The J segment lost 8 bases and the V segment lost 1 base, leaving 5 bases of the junction unmatched. The CDR3 has 14 residues. Germline loops: CDR1 MGHRA, CDR2 YSYEKL. The CDR3 bases are TGCGCCAGCAGCCAAGCAAGGGGGCAGGACACCATATATTTT. It specifies CASSQARGQDTIYF.

This chain links TRBV7-2 with TRBJ2-5; TRBD2 might be the D (6 bases). This CDR3 spans 15 amino acids. V was clipped by 6 bases and J by 2 bases, with 16 bases between them. The germline gives CDR1 SGHTA, CDR2 FQGNSA. CDR3 coding DNA: TGTGCCAGCAGTTGGGCCGGGACTGCACAAGAGACCCAGTACTTC. Its protein product is CASSWAGTAQETQYF.

V is TRBV5-1 and J is TRBJ2-1; 11 nucleotides agree with TRBD1. There are 14 residues in the CDR3. CDR1 is SGHRS and CDR2 is YFSETQ in the germline V gene. J gave up 8 bases and V 8 bases, and 9 bases lay outside the gene matches. In nucleotides, the CDR3 is TGCGCCAGTTCAGTGGACAGGGGGCTTCATGAGCAGTTCTTC. Its translation is CASSVDRGLHEQFF.

This rearrangement joins TRBV28 to TRBJ1-4; 7 nucleotides line up with TRBD1. CDR3 size: 13 residues. Unmatched junction bases numbered 3, after V lost 3 bases and J lost 8 bases. Germline V gene sequence: CDR1 MDHEN, CDR2 SYDVKM. The CDR3 spells CASSFEDREKLFF. DNA for the CDR3: TGTGCCAGCAGTTTCGAGGACAGGGAAAAACTGTTTTTT.

In this sample, this clone turned up a few times. The chain recombines TRBV5-1 with TRBJ2-1, with D tentatively TRBD2 (5 bases). Between the trimmed V and J ends, which lost 0 bases and 8 bases, there was a span of 12 bases. This CDR3 spans 14 amino acids. CDR1 and CDR2 from the germline V gene are SGHRS and YFSETQ. The CDR3 reads CASSLARGLDEQFF. The DNA for the CDR3 is TGCGCCAGCAGCTTGGCCCGAGGGTTGGATGAGCAGTTCTTC.

The chain employs TRBV6-2 or TRBV6-3 and TRBJ1-1, with TRBD1 as a possible D gene (6 bases). Germline V gives CDR1 MNHEY, CDR2 SVGEGT. The CDR3 runs to 15 residues. Trimming removed 6 bases at V and 0 bases at J, with 14 bases between. The CDR3 loop reads CASSRKTGMNTEAFF. CDR3 nucleotides: TGTGCCAGCAGCCGGAAAACAGGGATGAACACTGAAGCTTTCTTT.

The chain joins TRBV9 to TRBJ1-1, with 8 positions matching TRBD1. Trimming took 3 bases from V and 5 from J; bases not matched to a gene: 9. Germline V gene sequence: CDR1 SGDLS, CDR2 YYNGEE. The CDR3 sequence is 15 residues long. CDR3 protein: CASSESGGAGTEAFF. The CDR3 nucleotides are TGTGCCAGCAGCGAATCAGGGGGCGCGGGTACTGAAGCTTTCTTT. Looking up the rest from reference TRBV9 and TRBJ1-1 gives the full variable domain: DSGVTQTPKHLITATGQRVTLRCSPRSGDLSVYWYQQSLDQGLQFLIQYYNGEERAKGNILERFSAQQFPDLHSELNLSSLELGDSALYFCASSESGGAGTEAFFGQGTRLTVV.

This chain joins TRBV28 and TRBJ1-1; no definite D call. Germline-derived CDR1 and CDR2 are MDHEN and SYDVKM. The CDR3 spans 11 residues. Deletions cut 8 bases from V and 1 base from J, with 5 bases between. The chain's CDR3 is CASYSNTEAFF. In nucleotides, the CDR3 is TGTGCCAGCTATTCGAACACTGAAGCTTTCTTT.

The chain couples TRBV7-3 to TRBJ1-2; D is ambiguous. V lost 2 bases, J lost 6 bases, and 10 bases lay in between. Germline assignment: CDR1 SGHTA and CDR2 FQGTGA. CDR3 length: 13 residues. CDR3 region: CASSLGQEDGYTF. In DNA, the CDR3 is TGTGCCAGCAGCTTAGGGCAGGAAGATGGCTACACCTTC.

The gene calls are TRBV7-8 and TRBJ2-1; D possibly corresponds to TRBD2 (6 bases). Germline V CDR1 and CDR2: SGHVS, FQNEAQ. V lost 5 bases and J lost 6, with 14 bases in between. The CDR3 totals 14 residues. CDR3 in DNA: TGTGCCAGCAGCCCCTTCCGGGGGAGCAATGAGCAGTTCTTC. This encodes CASSPFRGSNEQFF.

This clone has just a few counts. The chain links TRBV6-5 to TRBJ2-5, with 7 bases matching TRBD1. J gave up 5 bases and V 2 bases, and 5 bases lay outside the gene matches. The CDR3 length is 14 residues. Germline V gene lookup returns CDR1 MNHEY and CDR2 SVGAGI. Here the CDR3 reads CASSYGRGLETQYF. CDR3 DNA sequence: TGTGCCAGCAGTTACGGCAGGGGGTTGGAGACCCAGTACTTC.

This rearrangement joins TRBV30 to TRBJ1-2, with 8 nucleotides matching TRBD1. CDR1 is GTSNPN and CDR2 is SVGIG in the germline V gene (reference sequence). The CDR3 consists of 15 residues. The V and J ends lost 0 bases and 4 bases, in that order; junction bases with no gene match: 7. The CDR3 sequence is CAWSVPGGPLYGYTF. The CDR3 region has the DNA TGTGCCTGGAGTGTACCAGGGGGCCCCCTCTATGGCTACACCTTC. The variable domain in full, completed from reference TRBV30 and TRBJ1-2, reads SQTIHQWPATLVQPVGSPLSLECTVEGTSNPNLYWYRQAAGRGLQLLFYSVGIGQISSEVPQNLSASRPQDRQFILSSKKLLLSDSGFYLCAWSVPGGPLYGYTFGSGTRLTVV.

In its sample, this clone was seen a few times. CDR3 protein: CASSNALAVYNEQFF. CDR3 in DNA: TGTGCCAGCAGCAACGCACTAGCGGTTTACAATGAGCAGTTCTTC. The gene calls are TRBV6-5 and TRBJ2-1; 8 nucleotides match TRBD2. V gave up 6 bases and J gave up 4 bases; unmatched junction bases: 8. Germline CDR1 is MNHEY and CDR2 is SVGAGI. The CDR3 has 15 residues.

V is TRBV7-8 and J is TRBJ2-4; TRBD1 agrees at 10 bases. Germline CDR1 is SGHVS and CDR2 is FQNEAQ. The V segment lost 5 bases and the J segment 8 bases; nucleotides outside the gene matches: 9. The CDR3 sequence is 15 residues long. The CDR3 protein is CASSGEDRGLYIQYF. CDR3 nucleotides: TGTGCCAGCAGCGGAGAAGACAGGGGGCTGTACATTCAGTACTTC.

The V gene is TRBV10-1, the J gene TRBJ2-2; 7 bases match TRBD1. V lost 10 bases and J lost 2; bases outside the gene matches: 10. The CDR3 spans 15 residues. Germline values: CDR1 WNHNN, CDR2 SYGVQD (reference sequence). CDR3 loop: CATPRQGYNTGELFF. The CDR3 DNA reads TGCGCCACTCCTCGACAGGGATACAACACCGGGGAGCTGTTTTTT.

In its sample, this clone was seen once. The germline gene is not matched at one end of the junction; a read error may be the cause. V usage is TRBV7-2 and J usage is TRBJ1-1; TRBD1 aligns across 7 bases. This CDR3 comprises 17 residues. Germline assignment: CDR1 SGHTA and CDR2 FQGNSA. Here the CDR3 reads CASSLAAYRGGNTEAFF. The CDR3 region has the DNA TGTGCCAGCAGTTTAGCGGCCTACAGGGGTGGGAACACTGAAGCTTTCTTT.

V gene TRBV19 combines with J gene TRBJ1-2; TRBD1 might be the D (5 bases). This CDR3 contains 13 residues. Trimming removed 5 bases at V and 7 bases at J, with 14 bases between. Germline lookup yields CDR1 LNHDA and CDR2 SQIVND (reference sequence). The chain's CDR3 is CASSDTGDFGYTF. For the CDR3, the DNA is TGTGCCAGTAGTGATACAGGTGATTTTGGCTACACCTTC. The whole variable domain, filled in from reference TRBV19 and TRBJ1-2, reads DGGITQSPKYLFRKEGQNVTLSCEQNLNHDAMYWYRQDPGQGLRLIYYSQIVNDFQKGDIAEGYSVSREKKESFPLTVTSAQKNPTAFYLCASSDTGDFGYTFGSGTRLTVV.

CDR3 protein: CASTEGTNLYGYTF. The CDR3 DNA reads as TGTGCCAGCACCGAGGGAACGAACCTCTATGGCTACACCTTC. The rearrangement uses TRBV7-9 and TRBJ1-2; unclear D gene. The CDR3 consists of 14 residues. Germline CDR1 reads SEHNR; CDR2 reads FQNEAQ (reference sequence). V lost 7 bases to trimming and J lost 4 bases, with 16 bases between them.

J is TRBJ1-3 and V is TRBV7-6, with D hard to call. V was trimmed by 8 bases and J by 0 bases, leaving 14 bases between them. The CDR3 runs 15 residues. Germline-derived CDR1 and CDR2 are SGHVS and FNYEAQ. DNA of the CDR3: TGTGCCAGCGCTCCTACCGCGCTCTCTGGAAACACCATATATTTT. Translation gives CASAPTALSGNTIYF.